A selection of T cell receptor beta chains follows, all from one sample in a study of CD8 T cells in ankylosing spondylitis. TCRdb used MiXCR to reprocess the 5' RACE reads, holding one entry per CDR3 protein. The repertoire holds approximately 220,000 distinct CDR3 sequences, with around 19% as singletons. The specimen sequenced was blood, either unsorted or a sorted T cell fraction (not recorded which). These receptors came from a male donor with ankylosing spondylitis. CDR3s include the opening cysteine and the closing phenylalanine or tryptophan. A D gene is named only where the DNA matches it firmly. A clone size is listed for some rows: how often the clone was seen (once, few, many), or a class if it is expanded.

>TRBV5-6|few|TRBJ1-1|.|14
CASSLMGSPDEAFF
TGTGCCAGCAGCCTAATGGGGTCCCCCGATGAAGCTTTCTTT
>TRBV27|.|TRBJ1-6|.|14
CASSPGTTNSPLHF
TGTGCCAGCAGTCCCGGGACCACAAATTCACCCCTCCACTTT
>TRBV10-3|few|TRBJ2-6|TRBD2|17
CAVQERGIFSGANVLTF
TGTGCCGTTCAGGAGCGGGGGATTTTCTCTGGGGCCAACGTCCTGACTTTC
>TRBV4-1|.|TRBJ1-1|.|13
CASSQAAGLQAFF
TGCGCCAGCAGCCAAGCCGCAGGGCTCCAAGCTTTCTTT
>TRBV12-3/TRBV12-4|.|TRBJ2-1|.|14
CASSLAPDYNEQFF
TGTGCCAGCAGTTTAGCCCCAGACTACAATGAGCAGTTCTTC
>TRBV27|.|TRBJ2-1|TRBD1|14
CASSLQGANNEQFF
TGTGCCAGCAGTTTACAGGGGGCTAACAATGAGCAGTTCTTC
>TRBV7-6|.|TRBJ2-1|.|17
CASSLANREKSYNEQFF
TGTGCCAGCAGCTTAGCGAATCGGGAAAAGTCCTACAATGAGCAGTTCTTC
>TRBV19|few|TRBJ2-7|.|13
CASSRLESYEQYF
TGTGCCAGTAGTAGACTAGAGTCCTACGAGCAGTACTTC
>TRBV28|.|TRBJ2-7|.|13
CASSLPGINEQYF
TGTGCCAGCAGTTTGCCAGGTATAAACGAGCAGTACTTC
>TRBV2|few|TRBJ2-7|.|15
CASSEAAGPTYEQYF
TGTGCCAGCAGTGAAGCAGCAGGGCCTACCTACGAGCAGTACTTC
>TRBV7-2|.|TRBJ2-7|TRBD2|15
CASSSLSGGEDEQYF
TGTGCCAGCAGCTCCTTGAGCGGGGGGGAAGACGAGCAGTACTTC
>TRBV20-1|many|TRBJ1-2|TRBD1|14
CSASLRTGAYGYTF
TGCAGTGCTAGTTTAAGGACAGGGGCCTATGGCTACACCTTC
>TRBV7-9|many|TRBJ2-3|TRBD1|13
CGWTGQNTDTQYF
TGTGGCTGGACAGGACAAAACACAGATACGCAGTATTTT
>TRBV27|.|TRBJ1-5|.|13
CASSFKGYQPQHF
TGTGCCAGCAGTTTTAAGGGGTATCAGCCCCAGCATTTT
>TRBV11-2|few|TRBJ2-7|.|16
CASSLDPGTEGYEQYF
TGTGCCAGCAGCTTAGATCCCGGGACCGAGGGATACGAGCAGTACTTC
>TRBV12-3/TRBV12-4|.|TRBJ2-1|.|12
CASIGGGVEQFF
TGTGCCAGCATCGGAGGGGGGGTTGAGCAGTTCTTC
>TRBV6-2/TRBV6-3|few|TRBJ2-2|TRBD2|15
CASRGSGTNTGELFF
TGTGCCAGCAGGGGGAGCGGGACGAACACCGGGGAGCTGTTTTTT
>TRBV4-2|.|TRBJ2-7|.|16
CASSQEFAGPSYEQYF
TGTGCCAGCAGCCAAGAGTTCGCGGGGCCCTCCTACGAGCAGTACTTC
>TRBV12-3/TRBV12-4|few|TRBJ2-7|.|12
CASSLLTYEQYF
TGTGCCAGCAGTCTCCTTACCTACGAGCAGTACTTC
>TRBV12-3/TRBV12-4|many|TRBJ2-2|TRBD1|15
CASSSTGGTTGELFF
TGTGCCAGCAGTTCGACAGGGGGCACAACCGGGGAGCTGTTTTTT
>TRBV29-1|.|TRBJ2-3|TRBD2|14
CSVEGLAATDTQYF
TGCAGCGTTGAAGGGCTAGCGGCCACAGATACGCAGTATTTT
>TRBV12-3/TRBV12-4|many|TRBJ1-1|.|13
CASSFDGFAEAFF
TGTGCCAGCAGTTTTGATGGGTTCGCTGAAGCTTTCTTT
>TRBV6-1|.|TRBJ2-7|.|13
CASSEDRSYEQYF
TGTGCCAGCAGTGAAGACAGGTCATACGAGCAGTACTTC
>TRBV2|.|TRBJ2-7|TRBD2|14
CASSESSGAYEQYF
TGTGCCAGCAGTGAATCTAGCGGGGCCTACGAGCAGTACTTC
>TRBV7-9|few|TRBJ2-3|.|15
CASSSPGGLSDTQYF
TGTGCCAGCAGCTCGCCTGGGGGACTCTCAGATACGCAGTATTTT
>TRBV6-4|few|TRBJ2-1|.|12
CAGRWGATEQFF
TGTGCCGGACGTTGGGGGGCAACTGAGCAGTTCTTC
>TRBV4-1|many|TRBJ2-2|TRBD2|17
CASSPEIAGGLTGELFF
TGCGCCAGCAGCCCCGAGATAGCGGGGGGGCTAACCGGGGAGCTGTTTTTT
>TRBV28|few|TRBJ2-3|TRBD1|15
CASSTGTVSTDTQYF
TGTGCCAGCAGTACGGGGACAGTCAGCACAGATACGCAGTATTTT
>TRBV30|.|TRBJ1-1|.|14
CAWSPGVRGTEAFF
TGTGCCTGGAGCCCGGGGGTTCGGGGCACTGAAGCTTTCTTT
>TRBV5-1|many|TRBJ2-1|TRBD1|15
CASSLDREYYNEQFF
TGCGCCAGCAGCTTAGACAGGGAATACTACAATGAGCAGTTCTTC
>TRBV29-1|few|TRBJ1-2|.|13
CSVGAEGSYGYTF
TGCAGCGTTGGGGCGGAGGGCTCGTATGGCTACACCTTC
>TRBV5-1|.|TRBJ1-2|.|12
CASSGGLYGYTF
TGCGCCAGCAGCGGGGGGCTCTATGGCTACACCTTC
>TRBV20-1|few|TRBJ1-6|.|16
CSAWTVSEPYNSPLHF
TGCAGTGCTTGGACCGTCTCGGAGCCCTATAATTCACCCCTCCACTTT
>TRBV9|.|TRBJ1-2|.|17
CASSVSPQIGPPYGYTF
TGTGCCAGCAGCGTAAGCCCCCAGATAGGGCCTCCCTATGGCTACACCTTC
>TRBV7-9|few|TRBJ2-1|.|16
CASSIEAGAIYNEQFF
TGTGCCAGCAGCATAGAGGCAGGGGCGATCTACAATGAGCAGTTCTTC
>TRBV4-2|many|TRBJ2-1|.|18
CASSQDITGLDRDNEQFF
TGTGCCAGCAGCCAAGATATTACGGGCCTAGATCGGGACAATGAGCAGTTCTTC
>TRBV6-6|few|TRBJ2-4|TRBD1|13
CASRPTGADIQYF
TGTGCCAGCAGACCTACAGGGGCGGACATTCAGTACTTC
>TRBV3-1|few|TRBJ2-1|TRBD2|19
CASSQLRGLAGGIYNEQFF
TGTGCCAGCAGCCAACTGAGAGGACTAGCGGGAGGGATCTACAATGAGCAGTTCTTC
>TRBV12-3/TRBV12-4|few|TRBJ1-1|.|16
CASSPLGGVPNTEAFF
TGTGCCAGCAGCCCTTTAGGGGGGGTTCCGAACACTGAAGCTTTCTTT
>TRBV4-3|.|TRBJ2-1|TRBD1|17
CASSQDRPGQGNNEQFF
TGCGCCAGCAGCCAAGATCGACCGGGACAGGGTAACAATGAGCAGTTCTTC
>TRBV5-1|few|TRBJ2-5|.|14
CASSSGETLETQYF
TGCGCCAGCAGCTCGGGGGAAACCCTGGAGACCCAGTACTTC